This TCR beta chain is from a study of blood T cell repertoires in COVID-19. Whole-study context: Acute and convalescent COVID-19 specimens originated in the United States, Italy and Spain. Sample material is recorded as cDNA or gDNA derived from T cells, B-cell-depleted T cells, or PBMCs.

In the original workflow: Cell counts per sample came from amplifying reference gene primers. Data came from immunoSEQ multiplex PCR; TCRdb stores just in-frame clones and leaves some out. V and J calls and clone size are as listed in that table; D and trimming were resolved from the DNA. The sample shows roughly 25,000 clones, approximately 68% of them seen only once. Sequencing was carried out using peripheral blood. The receptor was derived from a woman older than 75 with acute or convalescent COVID-19.

DNA of the CDR3: TGTGCCAGCAGCCTCAAGGGGGGCAATCAGCCCCAGCATTTT. As protein: CASSLKGGNQPQHF. The J gene is TRBJ1-5, the V gene TRBV7-2; tentative D call: TRBD1 (6 bases). Trimming shortened V by 5 bases and J by 2 bases, and 10 bases separated the two germline ends. Germline V lookup: CDR1 SGHTA, CDR2 FQGNSA. The CDR3 has 14 residues.